Presented here are 24 T cell receptor beta chains from one specimen sequenced in a study of response to subunit inactivated influenza vaccine. A single record per CDR3 protein comes from TCRdb applying MiXCR to the RT-PCR reads. The sample holds about 650,000 distinct CDR3 sequences; 15% to 18% are singletons and the top ten take roughly 10%. Sequences were derived from PBMCs from blood, sampled 11 to 12 days after vaccination. These receptors all come from a man aged 50-59 years who received an inactivated influenza vaccine.

The V and J genes are TRBV12-3 or TRBV12-4 and TRBJ2-7, with a weak D call TRBD2 (5 bases). The CDR3 covers 14 residues. V was cut by 3 bases and J by 1 base, with 10 bases left in between. CDR3 nucleotides: TGTGCCAGCAGTTTGGGGAGCAATTCCTACGAGCAGTACTTC. Amino acids: CASSLGSNSYEQYF.

This clonotype appeared a few times. This rearrangement joins TRBV12-1 to TRBJ2-1; TRBD2 is taken as the D call from the table, unchecked against the DNA. TRBV12-1 is recorded as a pseudogene. The CDR3 is 16 amino acids. The CDR3 sequence is CASSPLQAGDYNEQFF. The CDR3 nucleotides read TGTGCCAGCAGCCCACTTCAAGCGGGAGATTACAATGAGCAGTTCTTC.

This clonotype occurred a few times. The J gene is TRBJ1-1, the V gene TRBV9, with D maybe TRBD1 (6 bases). Germline CDR1 SGDLS, CDR2 YYNGEE. Deletions cut 0 bases from V and 0 bases from J, with 12 bases between. The CDR3 spans 16 residues. CDR3 bases: TGTGCCAGCAGCGTAGTTCAGGACAGTTTGAACACTGAAGCTTTCTTT. Its protein product is CASSVVQDSLNTEAFF.

The V and J genes are TRBV25-1 and TRBJ2-3; D may be TRBD2 (6 bases). The CDR3 is made up of 15 amino acids. V shed 1 base and J shed 2 bases, with 10 bases lying between them. Germline lookup yields CDR1 MGHDK and CDR2 SYGVNS. The DNA of the CDR3 is TGTGCCAGCAGTGAATTTGGGGGGAACACAGATACGCAGTATTTT. Encoded protein: CASSEFGGNTDTQYF.

This clonotype was seen a handful of times. The rearrangement links TRBV10-3 to TRBJ1-3; 7 bases are shared with TRBD1. V lost 9 bases and J lost 1; bases outside the gene matches: 9. Germline CDR1 ENHRY, CDR2 SYGVKD. The CDR3 loop spans 15 amino acids. Written as DNA, the CDR3 is TGTGCCATGTCGGGACAGAGAGGGTCTGGAAACACCATATATTTT. Translated, it gives CAMSGQRGSGNTIYF.

This sequence joins TRBV29-1 and TRBJ1-1; TRBD1 might be the D (6 bases). Germline V gene data show CDR1 as SQVTM and CDR2 as ANQGSEA. The CDR3 has 18 residues. V was clipped by 5 bases and J by 0 bases, with 25 bases between them. CDR3 region: CSVLGSLQRGTVNTEAFF. The CDR3, as DNA: TGCAGCGTTCTGGGATCCCTGCAGAGGGGGACGGTGAACACTGAAGCTTTCTTT.

The V call is TRBV4-2, the J call TRBJ2-7; 7 nucleotides agree with TRBD2. Germline values: CDR1 LGHNA, CDR2 YNFKEQ. The CDR3 runs to 15 residues. V lost 0 bases and J lost 3; bases outside the gene matches: 5. The CDR3 region has the DNA TGTGCCAGCAGCCAAGATTCGGGGGGACTCTACGAGCAGTACTTC. Translated, it gives CASSQDSGGLYEQYF.

This clonotype came up a few times. This chain connects TRBV28 to TRBJ1-4; D possibly corresponds to TRBD1 (6 bases). Germline CDR1 MDHEN, CDR2 SYDVKM. V lost 5 bases and J lost 0, with 7 bases in between. CDR3 length equals 14 residues. Here the CDR3 reads CASSTGSTNEKLFF. CDR3 DNA: TGTGCCAGCAGTACAGGGTCAACTAATGAAAAACTGTTTTTT.

This clonotype occurred a few times. J is TRBJ2-2 and V is TRBV10-1, with 7 bases matching TRBD1. Germline CDR1 reads WNHNN; CDR2 reads SYGVQD (reference sequence). The CDR3 runs 16 residues. The V segment lost 3 bases and the J segment 1 base; nucleotides outside the gene matches: 5. As DNA, the CDR3 is TGCGCCAGCAGTGACCGAGGGGGCCGGAACACCGGGGAGCTGTTTTTT. Translating gives CASSDRGGRNTGELFF.

This clonotype came up a few times. This sequence joins TRBV6-1 and TRBJ2-1; D is ambiguous. V lost 3 bases and J 1 base, leaving 10 bases between the germline ends. Germline CDR1 MNHNS, CDR2 SASEGT. This CDR3 has 15 amino acids. The CDR3 DNA follows: TGTGCCAGCAGTGACAAGGTGGGATCCTACAATGAGCAGTTCTTC. Translation: CASSDKVGSYNEQFF.

This sequence joins TRBV6-6 and TRBJ2-7; D is unresolved. This CDR3 is 13 amino acids long. CDR1 and CDR2 from the germline V gene are MNHNY and SVGAGI (reference sequence). The V and J ends lost 2 bases and 3 bases respectively, with 8 bases between them. This CDR3 reads CASSYGQNYEQYF. DNA of the CDR3: TGTGCCAGCAGTTACGGGCAGAACTACGAGCAGTACTTC.

This clonotype has only a few counts. J is TRBJ1-1 and V is TRBV7-9; maybe TRBD1 (5 bases). V was clipped by 3 bases and J by 3 bases, with 11 bases between them. Germline CDR1 is SEHNR and CDR2 is FQNEAQ (reference sequence). This CDR3 is built from 14 residues. As DNA, the CDR3 is TGTGCCAGCAGCTTTGGCGGGGACCACACTGAAGCTTTCTTT. As protein: CASSFGGDHTEAFF.

This rearrangement joins TRBV5-1 to TRBJ1-1; 7 positions match TRBD1. The V and J ends lost 1 base and 4 bases, in that order; junction bases with no gene match: 10. CDR1 is SGHRS and CDR2 is YFSETQ in the germline V gene. This CDR3 has 16 amino acids. The CDR3 region is CASSLQGGKTVTEAFF. The DNA for the CDR3 is TGCGCCAGCAGCTTGCAGGGGGGGAAAACGGTCACTGAAGCTTTCTTT.

This rearrangement joins TRBV24-1 to TRBJ2-1; no reliable D call. V lost 7 bases and J lost 4, with 16 bases in between. This CDR3 has 15 residues. Germline CDR1 is KGHDR and CDR2 is SFDVKD. The CDR3 loop is CATSPQEPRYNEQFF. CDR3 coding DNA: TGTGCCACCAGCCCCCAAGAGCCTAGGTACAATGAGCAGTTCTTC.

The chain combines TRBV28 with TRBJ2-1, with 11 bases fitting TRBD2. Trimming cost V 2 bases and J 9 bases; bases outside gene matches: 9. There are 16 residues in the CDR3. The germline CDR1 and CDR2 sequences are MDHEN and SYDVKM. CDR3 bases: TGTGCCAGCAGTTTAAATGGACTAGCGGGCCCCCGTGAGCAGTTCTTC. Amino acids: CASSLNGLAGPREQFF.

This chain joins TRBV21-1 and TRBJ2-7; the table's TRBD1 call for D was not verified on the DNA. TRBV21-1 is classified as a pseudogene. The CDR3 contains 15 residues. The CDR3 nucleotides read TGTGCCAGCAGCATCTCCGGGACAGGGTTCTACGAGCAGTACTTC. This gives the protein CASSISGTGFYEQYF.

This clonotype was observed many times. The chain has TRBV12-3 or TRBV12-4 and TRBJ1-2; perhaps TRBD1 as D (5 bases). Trimming removed 0 bases from V and 3 bases from J, with 14 bases in between. The CDR3 totals 16 residues. CDR3 nucleotides: TGTGCCAGCAGTTTAGCGCTATGGGGCGCGGACTATGGCTACACCTTC. Translated: CASSLALWGADYGYTF.

V is TRBV7-3 and J is TRBJ2-1; TRBD2 agrees at 7 bases. The CDR3 covers 17 residues. Germline values: CDR1 SGHTA, CDR2 FQGTGA. Trimming at V came to 5 bases and at J to 0 bases, leaving 10 bases not matched to a gene. CDR3 nucleotide sequence: TGTGCCAGCAGCCCGAGAGGGAGGGCGAGCTCCTACAATGAGCAGTTCTTC. Translated: CASSPRGRASSYNEQFF.

The gene calls are TRBV28 and TRBJ2-7; 9 bases match TRBD1. CDR1 is MDHEN and CDR2 is SYDVKM in the germline V gene. The junction had 9 bases not matched to a gene; V was cut back by 5 bases and J by 4 bases. The CDR3 runs to 15 residues. CDR3 nucleotides: TGTGCCAGCAGTATCCGGGACAGGGTTAAGTACGAGCAGTACTTC. It encodes CASSIRDRVKYEQYF.

V is TRBV6-5 and J is TRBJ2-2; D call uncertain. Germline V gene sequence: CDR1 MNHEY, CDR2 SVGAGI. V shed 0 bases and J shed 3 bases, with 8 bases lying between them. This CDR3 contains 15 residues. The CDR3: CASSYSNKDTGELFF. In DNA form, the CDR3 reads TGTGCCAGCAGTTACTCGAATAAAGACACCGGGGAGCTGTTTTTT.

There are many counts of this clonotype. The chain employs TRBV3-1 and TRBJ2-5; 9 nucleotides agree with TRBD1. The CDR3 runs to 15 residues. The germline V gene encodes CDR1 LGHDT and CDR2 YNNKEL (reference sequence). With 4 bases clipped from V and 5 bases from J, the junction kept 8 bases outside the gene matches. CDR3 in amino acids: CASSLLDRGRETQYF. Here the CDR3 DNA reads TGTGCCAGCAGCCTTTTGGACAGGGGAAGGGAGACCCAGTACTTC.

The rearrangement links TRBV27 to TRBJ2-3, with D possibly being TRBD1 (6 bases). CDR3 size: 13 residues. Trimming removed 8 bases at V and 2 bases at J, with 11 bases between. Germline V gives CDR1 MNHEY, CDR2 SMNVEV (reference sequence). This CDR3 reads CASRDTNTDTQYF. Here the CDR3 DNA reads TGTGCCAGCCGGGACACGAACACAGATACGCAGTATTTT.

The chain employs TRBV29-1 and TRBJ2-3, with D unclear. Germline V gene lookup returns CDR1 SQVTM and CDR2 ANQGSEA. V lost 4 bases and J 7 bases, leaving 6 bases between the germline ends. This CDR3 has 10 residues. The CDR3 here is CSVAANTQYF. The CDR3 nucleotides are TGCAGCGTTGCTGCGAATACGCAGTATTTT.

V is TRBV18 and J is TRBJ1-1; D call uncertain. This CDR3 has 15 residues. Trimming shortened V by 2 bases and J by 5 bases, and 15 bases separated the two germline ends. Germline-derived CDR1 and CDR2 are KGHSH and LQKENI. CDR3 region: CASSPSVAGETEAFF. The CDR3, as DNA: TGTGCCAGCTCACCATCAGTGGCCGGGGAAACTGAAGCTTTCTTT.